The 23 T cell receptor beta chains reported below all come from one sample, sequenced in a study of CD8 T cells in Susac syndrome. The RNA input was about 0.5 to 1 ug, and it was reverse transcribed with random hexamers. MiXCR, run by TCRdb on the immunoSEQ multiplex PCR reads, gives a single entry per CDR3 protein. The table lists approximately 170,000 distinct CDR3 sequences, about 92% of them singletons, with roughly 0.08% in the top ten. Input material: CD4+ T cells from PBMCs. The receptors were sampled from a human donor in good health.

V and J are TRBV20-1 and TRBJ2-1; 10 bases match TRBD1. The CDR3 length is 15 residues. Trimming took 5 bases from V and 7 from J; bases not matched to a gene: 11. Germline V gene lookup returns CDR1 DFQATT and CDR2 SNEGSKA (reference sequence). CDR3 sequence reads: CSALNSRQGANEQFF. DNA for the CDR3: TGCAGTGCTTTGAATTCTAGACAGGGGGCGAATGAGCAGTTCTTC.

The table lists this clonotype with a count of one. This chain connects TRBV7-2 to TRBJ2-7; TRBD1 matches at 7 bases. This CDR3 contains 14 residues. V lost 5 bases to trimming and J lost 3 bases; unmatched junction nucleotides: 7. Germline CDR1 SGHTA, CDR2 FQGNSA. CDR3 loop: CASSTRDSRYEQYF. The CDR3 DNA reads TGTGCCAGCAGCACCCGGGACAGCCGCTACGAGCAGTACTTC. Full variable domain (outside the CDR3, taken from reference TRBV7-2 and TRBJ2-7): GAGVSQSPSNKVTEKGKDVELRCDPISGHTALYWYRQSLGQGLEFLIYFQGNSAPDKSGLPSDRFSAERTGGSVSTLTIQRTQQEDSAVYLCASSTRDSRYEQYFGPGTRLTVT.

The V and J genes are TRBV12-5 and TRBJ1-2; D perhaps matches TRBD1 (6 bases). This CDR3 comprises 15 residues. Germline assignment: CDR1 LGHNT and CDR2 FRNRAP. V lost 3 bases and J lost 4, with 15 bases in between. The CDR3 DNA is TGTGCTAGTGGTTTTCCAGGGGCGGACTTCTATGGCTACACCTTC. This gives the protein CASGFPGADFYGYTF.

The V call is TRBV3-1, the J call TRBJ2-7; D is ambiguous. This CDR3 has 11 residues. Germline CDR1 reads LGHDT; CDR2 reads YNNKEL (reference sequence). V lost 2 bases to trimming and J lost 6 bases, with 5 bases between them. As DNA, the CDR3 is TGTGCCAGCAGCCAATTGTCCGAGCAGTACTTC. It codes for CASSQLSEQYF.

The chain employs TRBV5-1 and TRBJ2-5, with 11 positions matching TRBD2. J gave up 5 bases and V 4 bases, and 7 bases lay outside the gene matches. Germline V gives CDR1 SGHRS, CDR2 YFSETQ. CDR3 size: 15 residues. Here the CDR3 reads CASSPGTSGVETQYF. The CDR3 DNA reads as TGCGCCAGCAGCCCCGGGACTAGCGGAGTTGAGACCCAGTACTTC. The full variable domain, its missing parts supplied by reference TRBV5-1 and TRBJ2-5, is KAGVTQTPRYLIKTRGQQVTLSCSPISGHRSVSWYQQTPGQGLQFLFEYFSETQRNKGNFPGRFSGRQFSNSRSEMNVSTLELGDSALYLCASSPGTSGVETQYFGPGTRLLVL.

This clonotype was counted once. CDR3: CASSPEQGPETQYF. The CDR3 nucleotides read TGTGCCAGCAGTCCTGAACAGGGCCCAGAGACCCAGTACTTC. The genes are TRBV2 and TRBJ2-5; weak D call: TRBD1 (6 bases). V was pared by 5 bases and J by 4 bases, with 14 bases between. The CDR3 extends over 14 amino acids. Germline V lookup: CDR1 SNHLY, CDR2 FYNNEI. Drawing the rest from reference TRBV2 and TRBJ2-5, the complete variable domain is EPEVTQTPSHQVTQMGQEVILRCVPISNHLYFYWYRQILGQKVEFLVSFYNNEISEKSEIFDDQFSVERPDGSNFTLKIRSTKLEDSAMYFCASSPEQGPETQYFGPGTRLLVL.

The V and J genes are TRBV28 and TRBJ2-5, with D unclear. V gave up 2 bases and J gave up 5 bases, with 9 bases separating them. This CDR3 contains 13 residues. From germline, CDR1 is MDHEN and CDR2 SYDVKM. CDR3 residues: CASSLLGRETQYF. The CDR3 DNA is TGTGCCAGCAGTTTACTTGGACGGGAGACCCAGTACTTC. The variable domain in full, completed from reference TRBV28 and TRBJ2-5, reads DVKVTQSSRYLVKRTGEKVFLECVQDMDHENMFWYRQDPGLGLRLIYFSYDVKMKEKGDIPEGYSVSREKKERFSLILESASTNQTSMYLCASSLLGRETQYFGPGTRLLVL.

The V gene is TRBV30, the J gene TRBJ2-1, with 11 nucleotides matching TRBD2. Germline V gene sequence: CDR1 GTSNPN, CDR2 SVGIG (reference sequence). The CDR3 covers 15 residues. V shed 3 bases and J 10 bases; nucleotides not matched to a gene: 11. The DNA for the CDR3 is TGTGCCTGGAGCCATAAGGTACTAGCGGGAGACGAGCAGTTCTTC. Protein sequence: CAWSHKVLAGDEQFF.

The table lists this clonotype with a count of one. The chain recombines TRBV5-1 with TRBJ2-7; D possibly corresponds to TRBD2 (5 bases). V dropped 0 bases and J dropped 4 bases, with 11 bases sitting between them. The CDR3 has 14 residues. Germline V CDR1 and CDR2: SGHRS, YFSETQ. The CDR3 bases are TGCGCCAGCAGCTTGGCCGACGGGGATTACGAGCAGTACTTC. Protein product: CASSLADGDYEQYF.

The chain uses TRBV7-3 and TRBJ2-5; the match to TRBD2 covers 9 bases. The CDR3 contains 15 residues. The germline CDR1 and CDR2 sequences are SGHTA and FQGTGA. The V and J ends lost 0 bases and 4 bases, in that order; junction bases with no gene match: 3. The DNA of the CDR3 is TGTGCCAGCAGCTTAACGGCGGGAGGGGGAGAGACCCAGTACTTC. Translation gives CASSLTAGGGETQYF.

The chain is built from TRBV2 and TRBJ2-2; TRBD2 matches at 8 bases. This CDR3 comprises 16 residues. The trim removed 3 bases at V and 0 bases at J, leaving 3 bases unmatched. CDR1 is SNHLY, CDR2 FYNNEI, per germline. The CDR3 here is CASSETTSANTGELFF. CDR3 DNA sequence: TGTGCCAGCAGTGAGACGACTAGCGCGAACACCGGGGAGCTGTTTTTT.

DNA of the CDR3: TGTGCCAGCAGCGTAGAGGCAGGGTCCAAAAACATTCAGTACTTC. This sequence encodes CASSVEAGSKNIQYF. The chain is built from TRBV9 and TRBJ2-4; maybe TRBD1 (5 bases). The CDR3 is 15 amino acids. CDR1 is SGDLS, CDR2 YYNGEE, per germline. Trimming cost V 0 bases and J 2 bases, with 9 bases left between them.

The V call is TRBV20-1, the J call TRBJ1-1, with TRBD1 identical over 7 bases. Unmatched junction bases numbered 10, after V lost 6 bases and J lost 6 bases. The length of the CDR3 is 13 residues. Germline CDR1 and CDR2: DFQATT and SNEGSKA (reference sequence). CDR3 protein: CSAEGTVSPEAFF. The CDR3 DNA reads TGCAGTGCGGAAGGGACAGTTAGTCCTGAAGCTTTCTTT.

Here the CDR3 DNA reads TGCAGTGCTAGGGGACAGACCAGCACAGATACGCAGTATTTT. Its translation: CSARGQTSTDTQYF. This chain joins TRBV20-1 and TRBJ2-3; 7 bases line up with TRBD1. The CDR3 covers 14 residues. From germline, CDR1 is DFQATT and CDR2 SNEGSKA (reference sequence). Trimming took 3 bases from V and 0 from J; bases not matched to a gene: 3.

The chain links TRBV20-1 to TRBJ1-2; 10 nucleotides agree with TRBD1. Germline V lookup: CDR1 DFQATT, CDR2 SNEGSKA (reference sequence). V lost 3 bases to trimming and J lost 3 bases; unmatched junction nucleotides: 7. The CDR3 runs to 15 residues. In DNA form, the CDR3 reads TGCAGTGCTAGTCCGGGACAGGGGAGAGACTATGGCTACACCTTC. This codes for CSASPGQGRDYGYTF.

The chain carries TRBV5-1 and TRBJ2-7; 11 nucleotides line up with TRBD2. The CDR3 runs 17 residues. Germline V gene sequence: CDR1 SGHRS, CDR2 YFSETQ. Trimming removed 5 bases from V and 3 bases from J; junction bases left unmatched: 13. The CDR3 loop is CASSPQVRTSGFYEQYF. CDR3 nucleotide sequence: TGCGCCAGCAGTCCACAGGTCCGGACTAGCGGGTTCTACGAGCAGTACTTC.

The count of this clonotype is one. V gene TRBV7-2 combines with J gene TRBJ1-3, with no clear D. Germline V CDR1 and CDR2: SGHTA, FQGNSA. This CDR3 spans 15 amino acids. The V gene lost 7 bases and the J gene lost 0 bases, with 13 bases spanning the gap. The CDR3 spells CASTSLLNSGNTIYF. For the CDR3, the DNA is TGTGCCAGCACCTCTCTACTTAACTCTGGAAACACCATATATTTT.

The chain combines TRBV11-2 with TRBJ1-6, with TRBD1 as a possible D gene (5 bases). The CDR3 is 18 residues long. Trimming pared 3 bases from V and 0 bases from J, leaving 15 bases between. Germline CDR1 reads SGHAT; CDR2 reads FQNNGV. The CDR3 DNA is TGTGCCAGCAGCTTCCGAGTAGGGGTTAGCTCCTATAATTCACCCCTCCACTTT. Its protein product is CASSFRVGVSSYNSPLHF.

The rearrangement uses TRBV3-1 and TRBJ2-7, with no clear D. Germline V gives CDR1 LGHDT, CDR2 YNNKEL (reference sequence). CDR3 length equals 15 residues. V was trimmed by 0 bases and J by 0 bases, leaving 9 bases between them. The CDR3 protein is CASSQEFEPSYEQYF. The CDR3 nucleotides read TGTGCCAGCAGCCAAGAATTTGAGCCCTCCTACGAGCAGTACTTC.

The chain carries TRBV7-8 and TRBJ1-1; 7 bases fit TRBD1. Per germline, CDR1 SGHVS and CDR2 FQNEAQ. This CDR3 has 15 residues. The V and J ends lost 0 bases and 4 bases, in that order; junction bases with no gene match: 5. CDR3 protein: CASSLASQGGTEAFF. CDR3 sequence (DNA): TGTGCCAGCAGCTTAGCGAGCCAGGGGGGCACTGAAGCTTTCTTT.

Only one count was recorded for this clonotype. The V call is TRBV13, the J call TRBJ2-7, with D uncertain. CDR3 length equals 16 residues. Trimming shortened V by 3 bases and J by 4 bases, and 19 bases separated the two germline ends. Germline CDR1 and CDR2: PRHDT and FYEKMQ (reference sequence). The CDR3 region has the DNA TGTGCCAGCAGCTTCCGGCACCTCATTATTGGGTACGAGCAGTACTTC. Translated, it gives CASSFRHLIIGYEQYF.

This chain links TRBV11-2 with TRBJ2-2, with a possible D match to TRBD1 (6 bases). Trimming removed 3 bases at V and 2 bases at J, with 13 bases between. This CDR3 has 16 residues. CDR1 is SGHAT, CDR2 FQNNGV, per germline. The CDR3: CASSFDRDTNTGELFF. CDR3 DNA sequence: TGTGCCAGCAGCTTCGACCGGGACACAAACACCGGGGAGCTGTTTTTT.

The V call is TRBV15, the J call TRBJ2-5; D is unresolved. Germline V gene lookup returns CDR1 LNHNV and CDR2 YYDKDF (reference sequence). The CDR3 loop spans 15 amino acids. Trimming pared 0 bases from V and 0 bases from J, leaving 8 bases between. CDR3 in amino acids: CATSRDVADQETQYF. The DNA for the CDR3 is TGTGCCACCAGCAGAGATGTGGCAGACCAAGAGACCCAGTACTTC.